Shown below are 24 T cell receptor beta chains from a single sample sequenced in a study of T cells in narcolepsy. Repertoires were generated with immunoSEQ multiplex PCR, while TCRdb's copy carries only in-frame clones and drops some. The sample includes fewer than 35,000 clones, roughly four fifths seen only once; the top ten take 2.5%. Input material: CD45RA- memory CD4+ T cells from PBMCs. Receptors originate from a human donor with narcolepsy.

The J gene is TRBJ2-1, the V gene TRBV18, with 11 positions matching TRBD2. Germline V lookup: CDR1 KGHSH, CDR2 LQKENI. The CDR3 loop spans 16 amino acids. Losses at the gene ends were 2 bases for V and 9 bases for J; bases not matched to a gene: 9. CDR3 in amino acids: CASSPNSGGAGGEQFF. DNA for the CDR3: TGTGCCAGCTCACCAAATAGCGGGGGGGCCGGGGGTGAGCAGTTCTTC.

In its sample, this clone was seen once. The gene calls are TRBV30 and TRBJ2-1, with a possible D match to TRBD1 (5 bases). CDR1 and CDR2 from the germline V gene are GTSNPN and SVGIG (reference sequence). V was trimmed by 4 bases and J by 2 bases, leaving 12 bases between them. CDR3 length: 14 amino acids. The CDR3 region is CAWNPDSTYNEQFF. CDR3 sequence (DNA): TGTGCCTGGAACCCCGACAGCACCTACAATGAGCAGTTCTTC. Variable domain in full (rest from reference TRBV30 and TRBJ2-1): SQTIHQWPATLVQPVGSPLSLECTVEGTSNPNLYWYRQAAGRGLQLLFYSVGIGQISSEVPQNLSASRPQDRQFILSSKKLLLSDSGFYLCAWNPDSTYNEQFFGPGTRLTVL.

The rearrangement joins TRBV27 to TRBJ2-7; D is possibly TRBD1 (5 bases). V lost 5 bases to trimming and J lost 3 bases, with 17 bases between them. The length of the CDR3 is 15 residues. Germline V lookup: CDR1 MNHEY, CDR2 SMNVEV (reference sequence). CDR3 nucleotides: TGTGCCAGCAGTGCCCGACGACAGAGCCTCTACGAGCAGTACTTC. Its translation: CASSARRQSLYEQYF.

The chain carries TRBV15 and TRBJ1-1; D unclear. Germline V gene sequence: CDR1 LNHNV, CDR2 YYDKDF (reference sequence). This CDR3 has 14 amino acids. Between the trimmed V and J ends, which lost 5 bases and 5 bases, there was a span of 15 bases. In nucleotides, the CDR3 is TGTGCCACCAGCGCGATGAGGGCTGGGACTGAAGCTTTCTTT. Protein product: CATSAMRAGTEAFF. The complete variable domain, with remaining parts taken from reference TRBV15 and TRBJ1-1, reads DAMVIQNPRYQVTQFGKPVTLSCSQTLNHNVMYWYQQKSSQAPKLLFHYYDKDFNNEADTPDNFQSRRPNTSFCFLDIRSPGLGDTAMYLCATSAMRAGTEAFFGQGTRLTVV.

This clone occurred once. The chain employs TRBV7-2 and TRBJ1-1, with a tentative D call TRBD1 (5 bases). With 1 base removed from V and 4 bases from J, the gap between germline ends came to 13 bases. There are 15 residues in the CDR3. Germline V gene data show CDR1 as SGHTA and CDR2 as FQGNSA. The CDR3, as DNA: TGTGCCAGCAGCTTAGTGGTGGGGGAGAGCACTGAAGCTTTCTTT. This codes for CASSLVVGESTEAFF.

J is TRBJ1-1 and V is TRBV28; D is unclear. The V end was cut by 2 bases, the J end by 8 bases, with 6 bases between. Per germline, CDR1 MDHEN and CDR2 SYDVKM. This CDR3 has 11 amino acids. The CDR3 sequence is CASSLIREAFF. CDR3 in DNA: TGTGCCAGCAGTTTAATCAGAGAAGCTTTCTTT.

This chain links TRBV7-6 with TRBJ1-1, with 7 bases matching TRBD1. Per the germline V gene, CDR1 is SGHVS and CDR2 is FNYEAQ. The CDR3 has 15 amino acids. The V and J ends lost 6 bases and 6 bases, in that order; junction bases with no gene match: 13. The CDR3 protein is CASSKGGQLKAEAFF. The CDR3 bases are TGTGCCAGCAGTAAGGGGGGACAGTTGAAGGCTGAAGCTTTCTTT. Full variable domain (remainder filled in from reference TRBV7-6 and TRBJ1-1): GAGVSQSPRYKVTKRGQDVALRCDPISGHVSLYWYRQALGQGPEFLTYFNYEAQQDKSGLPNDRFSAERPEGSISTLTIQRTEQRDSAMYRCASSKGGQLKAEAFFGQGTRLTVV.

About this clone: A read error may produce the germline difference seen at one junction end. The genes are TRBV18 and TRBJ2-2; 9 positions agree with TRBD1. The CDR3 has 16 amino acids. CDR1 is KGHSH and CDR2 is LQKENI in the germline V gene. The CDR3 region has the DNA TGTGTCAGCTCACCGCCGGGACAGGGGAACACCGGGGAGCTGTTTTTT. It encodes CVSSPPGQGNTGELFF. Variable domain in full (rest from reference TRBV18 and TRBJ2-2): NAGVMQNPRHLVRRRGQEARLRCSPMKGHSHVYWYRQLPEEGLKFMVYLQKENIIDESGMPKERFSAEFPKEGPSILRIQQVVRGDSAAYFCVSSPPGQGNTGELFFGEGSRLTVL.

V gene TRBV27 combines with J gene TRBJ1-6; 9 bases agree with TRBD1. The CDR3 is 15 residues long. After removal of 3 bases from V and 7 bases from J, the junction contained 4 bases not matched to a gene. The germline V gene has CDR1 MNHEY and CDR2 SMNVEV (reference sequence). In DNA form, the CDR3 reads TGTGCCAGCAGTTTCACCGGGACAGGGAATTCACCCCTCCACTTT. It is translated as CASSFTGTGNSPLHF.

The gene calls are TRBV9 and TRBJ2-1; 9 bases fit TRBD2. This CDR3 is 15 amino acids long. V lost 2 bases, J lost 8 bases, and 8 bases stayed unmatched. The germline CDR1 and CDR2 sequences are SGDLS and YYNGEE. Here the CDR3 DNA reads TGTGCCAGCAGCGTTAGCGGGGGCTTGGGCGATGAGCAGTTCTTC. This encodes CASSVSGGLGDEQFF.

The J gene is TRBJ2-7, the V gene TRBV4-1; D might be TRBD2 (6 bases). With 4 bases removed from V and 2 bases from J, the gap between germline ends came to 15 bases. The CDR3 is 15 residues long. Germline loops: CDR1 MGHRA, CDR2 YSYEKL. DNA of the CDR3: TGCGCCAGCAGCCGAGGGACCGGCGGGACCTACGAGCAGTACTTC. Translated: CASSRGTGGTYEQYF.

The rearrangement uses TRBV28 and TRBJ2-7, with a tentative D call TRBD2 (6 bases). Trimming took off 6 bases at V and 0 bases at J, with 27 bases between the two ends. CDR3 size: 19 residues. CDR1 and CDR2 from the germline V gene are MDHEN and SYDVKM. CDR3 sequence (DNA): TGTGCCAGCAGACCAGCCACAACGTGGGCGACGACTAGCTCCTACGAGCAGTACTTC. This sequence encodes CASRPATTWATTSSYEQYF.

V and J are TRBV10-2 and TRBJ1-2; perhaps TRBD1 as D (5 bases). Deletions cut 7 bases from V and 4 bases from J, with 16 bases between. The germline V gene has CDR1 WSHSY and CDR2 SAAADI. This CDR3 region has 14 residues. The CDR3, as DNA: TGCGCCAGCACCGCGGGGGGAACCTCCTATGGCTACACCTTC. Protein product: CASTAGGTSYGYTF.

In DNA, the CDR3 is TGCAGCGTTGTAATGAGGGGGCACGAAAAACTGTTTTTT. This translates into CSVVMRGHEKLFF. This chain uses TRBV29-1 with TRBJ1-4; TRBD1 matches at 7 bases. V was pared by 4 bases and J by 8 bases, with 7 bases of the junction left unmatched. The CDR3 loop spans 13 amino acids. Germline CDR1 is SQVTM and CDR2 is ANQGSEA.

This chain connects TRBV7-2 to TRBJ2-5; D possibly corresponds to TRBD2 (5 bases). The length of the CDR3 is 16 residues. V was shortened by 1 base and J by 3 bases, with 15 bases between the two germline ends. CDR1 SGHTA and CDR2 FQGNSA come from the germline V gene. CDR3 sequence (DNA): TGTGCCAGCAGCTTAGACGTGAACCGGGGTAAAGAGACCCAGTACTTC. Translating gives CASSLDVNRGKETQYF.

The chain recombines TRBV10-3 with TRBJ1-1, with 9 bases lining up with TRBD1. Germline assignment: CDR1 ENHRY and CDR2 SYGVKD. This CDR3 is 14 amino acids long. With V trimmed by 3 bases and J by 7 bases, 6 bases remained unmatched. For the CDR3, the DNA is TGTGCCATCAGTGACACAGGGGGCTCGAGTGAAGCTTTCTTT. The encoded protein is CAISDTGGSSEAFF.

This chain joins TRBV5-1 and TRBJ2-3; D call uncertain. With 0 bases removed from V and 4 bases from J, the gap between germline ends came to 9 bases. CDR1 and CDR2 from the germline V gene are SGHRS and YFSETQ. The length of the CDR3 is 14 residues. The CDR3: CASSLAYISDTQYF. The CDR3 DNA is TGCGCCAGCAGCTTGGCCTATATATCAGATACGCAGTATTTT.

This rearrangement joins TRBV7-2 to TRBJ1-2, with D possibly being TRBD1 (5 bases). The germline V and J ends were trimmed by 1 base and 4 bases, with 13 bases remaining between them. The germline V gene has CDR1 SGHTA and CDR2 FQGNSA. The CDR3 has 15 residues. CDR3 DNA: TGTGCCAGCAGCTTAGATCCGGGACTGAGCTATGGCTACACCTTC. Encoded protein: CASSLDPGLSYGYTF.

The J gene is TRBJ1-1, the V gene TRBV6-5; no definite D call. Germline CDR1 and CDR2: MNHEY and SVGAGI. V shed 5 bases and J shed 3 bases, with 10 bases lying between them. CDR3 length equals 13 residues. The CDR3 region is CASSENSYTEAFF. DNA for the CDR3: TGTGCCAGCAGTGAGAACAGTTACACTGAAGCTTTCTTT.

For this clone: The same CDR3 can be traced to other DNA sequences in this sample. CDR3 in DNA: TGTGCCAGCAGCCTAACAGGGGGCGCGGAGACCCAGTACTTC. This encodes CASSLTGGAETQYF. This rearrangement joins TRBV7-2 to TRBJ2-5, with 9 positions matching TRBD1. The CDR3 totals 14 residues. J lost 5 bases, V lost 5 bases, and 6 bases had no gene match. CDR1 is SGHTA and CDR2 is FQGNSA in the germline V gene.

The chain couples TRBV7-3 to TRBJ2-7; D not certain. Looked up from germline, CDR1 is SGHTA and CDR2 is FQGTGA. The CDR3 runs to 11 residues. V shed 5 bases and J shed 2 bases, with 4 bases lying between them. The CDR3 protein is CASSQAYEQYF. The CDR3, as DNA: TGTGCCAGCAGCCAAGCCTACGAGCAGTACTTC. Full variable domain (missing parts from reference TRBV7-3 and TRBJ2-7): GAGVSQTPSNKVTEKGKYVELRCDPISGHTALYWYRQSLGQGPEFLIYFQGTGAADDSGLPNDRFFAVRPEGSVSTLKIQRTERGDSAVYLCASSQAYEQYFGPGTRLTVT.

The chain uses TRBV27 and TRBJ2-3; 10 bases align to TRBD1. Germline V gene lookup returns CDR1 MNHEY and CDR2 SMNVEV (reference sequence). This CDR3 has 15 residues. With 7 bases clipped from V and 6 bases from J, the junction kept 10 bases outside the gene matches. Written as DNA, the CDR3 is TGTGCCAGCACTGACAGGGGGCCCTGGGGGGATACGCAGTATTTT. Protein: CASTDRGPWGDTQYF.

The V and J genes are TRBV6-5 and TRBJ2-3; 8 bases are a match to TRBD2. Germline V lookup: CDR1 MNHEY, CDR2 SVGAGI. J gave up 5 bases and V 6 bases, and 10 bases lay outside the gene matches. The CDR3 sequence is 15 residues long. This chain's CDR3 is CASRDGGAGEDTQYF. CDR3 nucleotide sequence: TGTGCCAGCAGGGACGGGGGAGCGGGAGAAGATACGCAGTATTTT.

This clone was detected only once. CDR3 sequence reads: CASSYLGGSGYTF. CDR3 sequence (DNA): TGTGCCAGCAGTTACTTGGGCGGGTCTGGCTACACCTTC. V is TRBV6-6 and J is TRBJ1-2; unclear D gene. The V end was cut by 1 base, the J end by 7 bases, with 10 bases between. Germline CDR1 and CDR2: MNHNY and SVGAGI (reference sequence). There are 13 residues in the CDR3.